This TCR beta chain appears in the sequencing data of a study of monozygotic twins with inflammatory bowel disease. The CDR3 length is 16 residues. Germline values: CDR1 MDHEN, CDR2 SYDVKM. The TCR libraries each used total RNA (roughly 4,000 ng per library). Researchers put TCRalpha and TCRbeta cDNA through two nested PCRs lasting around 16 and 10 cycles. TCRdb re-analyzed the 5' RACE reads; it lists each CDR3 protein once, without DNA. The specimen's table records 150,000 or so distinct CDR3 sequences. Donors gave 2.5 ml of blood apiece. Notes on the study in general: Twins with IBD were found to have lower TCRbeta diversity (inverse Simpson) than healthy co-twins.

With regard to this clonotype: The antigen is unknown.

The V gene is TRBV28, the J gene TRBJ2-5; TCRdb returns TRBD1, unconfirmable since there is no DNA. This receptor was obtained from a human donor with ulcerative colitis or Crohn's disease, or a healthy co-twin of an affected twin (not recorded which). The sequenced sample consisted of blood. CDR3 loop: CASSSNRGRWGETQYF.